These T cell receptor beta chains were read from a single sample in a study of T cells in Graves' hyperthyroidism and ophthalmopathy. TCRdb used MiXCR to reprocess the multiplex PCR reads, holding one entry per CDR3 protein. There are over 250,000 distinct CDR3 sequences in the sample; roughly 15% occur only once, and approximately 35% lies in the top ten. Sample: blood. The source is a middle-aged woman with Graves' ophthalmopathy. Both conserved end residues are part of each CDR3. D genes are given only for firm matches. Size values are once, few and many counts, or a class for expanded clones, and some rows have none.

J gene,V gene,D gene,clone size,CDR3 protein,CDR3 DNA
TRBJ2-1,TRBV5-5,TRBD2,few,CASSSTRLAPGLHSSYNEQFF,TGTGCCAGCAGCTCCACTCGACTAGCGCCAGGGCTCCATAGCTCCTACAATGAGCAGTTCTTC
TRBJ1-5,TRBV2,TRBD1,many,CASSERDSENQPQHF,TGTGCCAGCAGTGAGAGGGACAGCGAAAATCAGCCCCAGCATTTT
TRBJ1-1,TRBV18,NA,NA,CASSYNKNTEAFF,TGTGCCAGCTCATACAACAAGAACACTGAAGCTTTCTTT
TRBJ2-1,TRBV7-8,TRBD2,few,CASSLRGARREENSYNEQFF,TGTGCCAGCAGCTTAAGGGGTGCGAGGCGGGAGGAAAACTCCTACAATGAGCAGTTCTTC
TRBJ2-3,TRBV19,NA,many,CASSTTSTDTQYF,TGTGCCAGCAGCACAACTAGCACAGATACGCAGTATTTT
TRBJ2-1,TRBV20-1,TRBD1,many,CSARATGGPSNEQFF,TGCAGTGCTAGGGCAACAGGGGGCCCATCCAATGAGCAGTTCTTC
TRBJ2-2,TRBV29-1,NA,many,CSAGQGGGELFF,TGCAGCGCCGGGCAGGGCGGCGGGGAGCTGTTTTTT
TRBJ2-5,TRBV6-1,NA,few,CATSQGGGLQETQYF,TGTGCCACCTCCCAGGGTGGGGGACTCCAAGAGACCCAGTACTTC
TRBJ2-7,TRBV3-1,TRBD1,many,CASSHQTGTEQYF,TGTGCCAGCAGCCATCAGACAGGGACCGAGCAGTACTTC
TRBJ2-5,TRBV5-4,TRBD2,NA,CASSPGRTSGEGTQYF,TGTGCCAGCAGCCCCGGCAGGACTAGCGGGGAGGGGACCCAGTACTTC
TRBJ2-1,TRBV6-1,NA,many,CASKPGLTRNEQFF,TGTGCCAGCAAGCCGGGACTTACCCGCAATGAGCAGTTCTTC
TRBJ2-3,TRBV29-1,TRBD2,many,CSVLTSGGVDTQYF,TGCAGCGTCTTGACTAGCGGGGGTGTAGATACGCAGTATTTT
TRBJ1-5,TRBV29-1,NA,NA,CSVGPRGSNQPQHF,TGCAGCGTTGGTCCCCGGGGAAGCAATCAGCCCCAGCATTTT
TRBJ2-5,TRBV6-2/TRBV6-3,TRBD1,many,CASSYSGTGEGWYQETQYF,TGTGCCAGCAGTTACTCCGGGACAGGGGAAGGCTGGTACCAAGAGACCCAGTACTTC
TRBJ1-4,TRBV20-1,TRBD1,many,CSALGQGVGEKLFF,TGCAGTGCTCTTGGACAGGGAGTAGGGGAAAAACTGTTTTTT
TRBJ2-7,TRBV15,TRBD2,many,CATSTRLGLAGYYEQYF,TGTGCCACCAGCACTAGGTTGGGACTAGCGGGTTACTACGAGCAGTACTTC
TRBJ1-1,TRBV28,NA,many,CASITRDARWNTEAFF,TGTGCCAGCATTACCCGGGACGCAAGGTGGAACACTGAAGCTTTCTTT
TRBJ1-2,TRBV28,NA,NA,CASSLFSGVFRGSNYGYTF,TGTGCCAGCAGTTTATTTTCGGGGGTCTTTCGGGGGTCGAACTATGGCTACACCTTC
TRBJ2-7,TRBV5-1,TRBD1,many,CASSWGDREGYEQYF,TGCGCCAGCAGCTGGGGGGACAGGGAAGGCTACGAGCAGTACTTC
TRBJ1-2,TRBV2,NA,many,CASSDWDKVGGYTF,TGTGCCAGCAGTGATTGGGACAAAGTAGGGGGCTACACCTTC
TRBJ2-7,TRBV4-2,NA,few,CASSSGGAGAYEQYF,TGTGCCAGCAGCTCAGGAGGGGCAGGAGCCTACGAGCAGTACTTC
TRBJ1-5,TRBV30,NA,NA,CAWSKSAAWEPQHF,TGTGCCTGGAGTAAGAGCGCTGCTTGGGAACCCCAGCATTTT
TRBJ1-2,TRBV9,TRBD1,many,CASSAIGTGSYGYTF,TGTGCCAGCAGCGCCATCGGGACAGGATCCTATGGCTACACCTTC
TRBJ2-7,TRBV20-1,NA,many,CSASADRISYEQYF,TGCAGTGCTAGTGCCGACAGAATTTCCTACGAGCAGTACTTC
TRBJ2-7,TRBV5-5,NA,few,CASSFPAYEQYF,TGTGCCAGCAGCTTCCCAGCGTACGAGCAGTACTTC
TRBJ2-7,TRBV4-2,NA,NA,CASSQALSGLYEQYF,TGTGCCAGCAGCCAAGCTTTGAGCGGTCTATACGAGCAGTACTTC
TRBJ2-3,TRBV11-2,NA,many,CASSLVPRPSTDTQYF,TGTGCCAGCAGCTTAGTCCCTAGGCCTAGCACAGATACGCAGTATTTT
TRBJ2-7,TRBV10-1,TRBD1,few,CASSETGQGREQYF,TGCGCCAGCAGTGAGACGGGACAGGGGAGGGAGCAGTACTTC
TRBJ1-4,TRBV2,TRBD1,few,CASSPTAGTVATNEKLFF,TGTGCCAGCAGTCCGACTGCCGGGACAGTCGCAACTAATGAAAAACTGTTTTTT
TRBJ2-3,TRBV2,TRBD2,NA,CASRPDMTSGGITDTQYF,TGTGCCAGCAGACCCGATATGACTAGCGGGGGGATCACAGATACGCAGTATTTT
TRBJ2-7,TRBV4-1,TRBD1,many,CASSQETTGLTGEQYF,TGCGCCAGCAGCCAGGAAACGACAGGGCTTACCGGCGAGCAGTACTTC
TRBJ1-2,TRBV6-1,NA,many,CASSKGVYGYTF,TGTGCCAGCAGTAAAGGGGTGTATGGCTACACCTTC
TRBJ2-5,TRBV6-1,NA,NA,CTSSEAPRGETQYF,TGTACCAGCAGTGAAGCGCCGCGGGGAGAGACCCAGTACTTC
TRBJ2-1,TRBV20-1,TRBD2,few,CSAEIWGGTRYNEQFF,TGCAGTGCTGAAATATGGGGGGGGACCCGCTACAATGAGCAGTTCTTC
TRBJ2-7,TRBV18,NA,many,CASSPSWGAEQYF,TGTGCCAGCTCACCATCCTGGGGAGCCGAGCAGTACTTC
TRBJ1-1,TRBV19,NA,few,CASRSRGDTEAFF,TGTGCCAGTAGGTCCAGAGGCGACACTGAAGCTTTCTTT
TRBJ2-2,TRBV14,NA,NA,CASSQYFGARTGELFF,TGTGCCAGCAGCCAATACTTCGGGGCGCGGACCGGGGAGCTGTTTTTT
TRBJ2-7,TRBV28,NA,many,CASSLDRQGGYEQYF,TGTGCCAGCAGCTTAGATCGACAGGGAGGATACGAGCAGTACTTC
TRBJ2-7,TRBV5-1,NA,many,CASSLGSSYEQYF,TGTGCCAGCAGTTTGGGGTCGTCCTACGAGCAGTACTTC
TRBJ2-5,TRBV20-1,NA,many,CSADPRRGGETQYF,TGCAGTGCTGACCCTCGCAGGGGTGGGGAGACCCAGTACTTC
TRBJ2-1,TRBV20-1,NA,many,CSASQRTYNEQFF,TGCAGTGCTAGTCAGAGGACCTACAATGAGCAGTTCTTC
TRBJ2-5,TRBV6-1,TRBD2,many,CASSPTSGGLETQYF,TGTGCCAGCAGTCCGACTAGCGGGGGCTTGGAGACCCAGTACTTC
TRBJ1-4,TRBV12-3/TRBV12-4,NA,many,CATTRKGANEKLFF,TGTGCCACCACCAGAAAGGGAGCTAATGAAAAACTGTTTTTT
TRBJ2-3,TRBV20-1,NA,many,CSAGFAGNTDTQYF,TGCAGTGCTGGATTCGCGGGGAACACAGATACGCAGTATTTT
TRBJ2-4,TRBV7-9,NA,NA,CASSPPRGGGTKNIQYF,TGTGCCAGCAGCCCTCCGCGAGGGGGGGGGACCAAAAACATTCAGTACTTC
TRBJ1-5,TRBV11-2,NA,many,CASSLDGGRAQPQHF,TGTGCCAGCAGCTTAGATGGAGGTAGGGCTCAGCCCCAGCATTTT